Many counts were recorded for the clone carrying this T cell receptor (beta chain). This CDR3 is built from 14 residues. The germline CDR1 and CDR2 sequences are GTSNPN and SVGIG (reference sequence). With 5 bases clipped from V and 4 bases from J, the junction kept 4 bases outside the gene matches. There were TCR beta CDR3 regions amplified from RNA transcripts. A first-round RT-PCR of the TCR CDR3 used the HTBI primer set. A single record per CDR3 protein comes from TCRdb applying MiXCR to the multiplex PCR reads. Found here are hundreds of thousands of distinct CDR3 sequences, less than 30% of them singletons; the top ten hold approximately 25%. This specimen belongs to a study of T cells in Graves' hyperthyroidism and ophthalmopathy.

Sequenced input: blood. The source of this sequence is a man aged 35 to 55 with Graves' hyperthyroidism that later progressed to Graves' ophthalmopathy. The chain links TRBV30 to TRBJ2-6; the match to TRBD1 covers 8 bases. CDR3 region: CAWGQGRGANVLTF. The CDR3 nucleotides are TGTGCCTGGGGACAGGGACGCGGGGCCAACGTCCTGACTTTC.